This T cell receptor (beta chain) originates from a study of blood T cell repertoires in COVID-19. This clone showed up just a few times. Trimming removed 3 bases from V and 3 bases from J; junction bases left unmatched: 7. Looked up from germline, CDR1 is SGDLS and CDR2 is YYNGEE. This CDR3 comprises 17 residues. Self-reported history from a screening survey and questionnaire set each donor's cohort. In the authors' workflow: Amplification of reference gene primers provided the estimated nucleated cell counts. Clones were sequenced by immunoSEQ multiplex PCR, and TCRdb holds only the in-frame ones, with some missing. V and J calls plus clone size are reproduced from that table; the DNA served to infer D and trimming. The table shows roughly 220,000 clones, with about 87% occurring only once.

The V call is TRBV9, the J call TRBJ2-3; 13 bases align to TRBD2. This TCR derives from a woman in her 30s who had recovered from COVID-19. Sequencing was carried out using PBMCs or T cells enriched from blood (not recorded which). In nucleotides, the CDR3 is TGTGCCAGCAGCGAGGGGACTAGCGGGGTGAATACAGATACGCAGTATTTT. It yields the protein CASSEGTSGVNTDTQYF.